The T cell receptor (beta chain) described here comes from a study of monozygotic twins with inflammatory bowel disease (dated by TCRdb to between 2019 and 2020). About the study as a whole: A total of roughly 28 monozygotic twin pairs were included in the full study, comprising nine German pairs (four IBD-concordant, five IBD-discordant) and 19 IBD-discordant Danish pairs. The search for disease-associated traits relied mainly on comparing, within discordant pairs, IBD patients with their genetically identical healthy co-twins. Each individual had, on average, about 151 000 unique TCRalpha sequences and 181 000 unique TCRbeta sequences available for analysis.

With regard to this clonotype: The clone's antigen remains unknown.

For CDR1 and CDR2, the germline V gene lists SGHRS and YFSETQ. Including the terminal cysteine and phenylalanine, the CDR3 comprises 16 residues. The DNA is unrecorded. From each donor, an approximately 2.5 ml peripheral blood sample was drawn into PAXgene tubes and stored at -80 degrees C. Without any T cell sorting, total RNA was extracted from whole blood using the PAXgene blood miRNA kit on an automated QIAcube. Peripheral blood from monozygotic twin pairs, either concordant or discordant for inflammatory bowel disease, underwent deep TCRalpha and TCRbeta repertoire profiling that used unique molecular barcoding. Smoking habits were recorded for all twin pairs, with individuals classified as current, former or never smokers. The study at large found these results: The analysis was unable to tell different T cell subtypes apart. No single strong signal or clonotype linked to IBD turned up in the results, so the idea that one exists was not supported. Repertoire similarity did not differ between concordant and discordant twins, possibly due to limited statistical power. Fewer clonotypes were shared with other individuals by IBD patients than by healthy twins, most markedly in patients showing signs of disease activity. A decrease in TCRbeta repertoire diversity, as measured by inverse Simpson index, was observed in IBD patients compared with their healthy co-twins. Because patients were on differing immunosuppressive treatments, the repertoires may have picked up extra background noise and inter-individual variability.

Libraries were prepared through 5' RACE. For each TCR library, approximately 3.5 ug of total RNA was used. For each sample, cDNA was synthesized in eight separate reactions using SMARTScribe reverse transcriptase. During cDNA synthesis, unique molecular identifiers containing a 6-nucleotide sample barcode were introduced by template switching. TCRalpha and TCRbeta cDNA was amplified by two nested PCRs of 16 and 9 cycles, with bead purification after each PCR. Before amplification, the cDNA was treated with uracil DNA-glycosylase and purified using the QIAquick PCR purification kit. The second PCR added Illumina TruSeq-compatible adapters along with sample-specific barcodes. TapeStation and Qubit were used to check library quality and concentration, and 4 to 6 ng of each library went into the pool. Pooled libraries were sequenced on an Illumina HiSeq2500 single-index Rapid Run with 2 x 100 bp reads and custom sequencing primers. Processing in the source paper ran as follows. UMI-based consensus assembly with MiGEC version 1.2.6 was used to correct PCR and sequencing errors. MiXCR version 2.1.1 was used to carry out V(D)J alignment, clonotype assembly and CDR3 extraction. Normalisation of gene usage, clonotype sharing and MAIT/NKT TCR abundance was achieved by analysing the top 1000, 10 000 and 20 000 clonotypes per sample. Diversity was computed as the inverse Simpson index with the vegan R package after downsampling to 27 000 UMIs. Paired Mann-Whitney U tests were applied to discordant twin pairs, and Benjamini-Hochberg correction was used for multiple testing. TCRdb reprocessed the reads and provides one entry for every CDR3 protein sequence; no DNA is given. These V and J calls are TCRdb output, not the study's own analysis. The table for this sample records about 350,000 distinct CDR3 sequences. 2% to 2.5% of the sample lies in the top ten.

Recombination connected TRBV5-1 to TRBJ2-1; TCRdb outputs TRBD1, but without DNA this stays unchecked. This sequence originates from a human donor with ulcerative colitis or Crohn's disease, or a healthy co-twin of an affected twin (not recorded which). Specimen: blood. The CDR3 in this case is CASSLAGTGVNNEQFF.